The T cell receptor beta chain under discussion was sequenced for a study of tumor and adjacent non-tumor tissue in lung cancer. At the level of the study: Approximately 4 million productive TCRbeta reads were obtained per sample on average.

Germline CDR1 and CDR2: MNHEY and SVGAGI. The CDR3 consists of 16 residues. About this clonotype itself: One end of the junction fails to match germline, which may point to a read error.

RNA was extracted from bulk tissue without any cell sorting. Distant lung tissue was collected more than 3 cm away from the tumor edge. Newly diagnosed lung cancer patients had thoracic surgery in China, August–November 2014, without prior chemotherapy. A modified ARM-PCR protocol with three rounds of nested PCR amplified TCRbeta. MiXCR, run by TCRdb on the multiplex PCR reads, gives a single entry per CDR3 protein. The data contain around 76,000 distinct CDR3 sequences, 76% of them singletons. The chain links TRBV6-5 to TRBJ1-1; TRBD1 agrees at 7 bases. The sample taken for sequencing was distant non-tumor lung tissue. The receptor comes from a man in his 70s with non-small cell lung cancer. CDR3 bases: TGTACCAGCAGTTACTCCCCACGGACAGGGAACACTGAAGCTTTCTTT. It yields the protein CTSSYSPRTGNTEAFF.